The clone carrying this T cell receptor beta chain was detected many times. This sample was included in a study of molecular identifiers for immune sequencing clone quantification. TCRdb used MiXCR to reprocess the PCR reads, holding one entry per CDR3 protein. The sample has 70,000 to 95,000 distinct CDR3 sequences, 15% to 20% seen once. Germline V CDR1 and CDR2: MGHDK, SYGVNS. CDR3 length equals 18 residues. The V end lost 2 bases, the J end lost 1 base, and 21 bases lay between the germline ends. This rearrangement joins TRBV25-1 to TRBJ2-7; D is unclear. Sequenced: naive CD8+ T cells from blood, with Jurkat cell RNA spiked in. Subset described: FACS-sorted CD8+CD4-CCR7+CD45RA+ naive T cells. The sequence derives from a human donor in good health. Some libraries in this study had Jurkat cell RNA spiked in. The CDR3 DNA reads TGTGCCAGCAGTGAAGGGCCGTCATTAGACTCTCGGTCCTACGAGCAGTACTTC. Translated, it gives CASSEGPSLDSRSYEQYF.